This T cell receptor beta chain was retrieved from a study of OX40 agonist ivuxolimab in advanced cancers. About the research overall: The patients' treatment was ivuxolimab, an agonistic anti-OX40 (CD134) antibody. General study findings and limits: Partial responders receiving 0.1-3.0 mg/kg showed among the lowest clonal expansion. Clones of CD4+ and CD8+ blood T cells grew by week 6 at doses of 0.1 to 3.0 mg/kg. Antigen specificity remained undetermined for the expanded peripheral T cells.

Here immunoSEQ multiplex PCR was the method, and the copy in TCRdb shows in-frame clones only, minus some. The sample lists about 64,000 clones; around four fifths were seen once. The CDR3 length is 13 residues. V dropped 8 bases and J dropped 4 bases, with 14 bases sitting between them. The V gene's germline CDR1 is MNHEY and CDR2 SMNVEV (reference sequence). This clone appeared once. The antigen is undetermined. This chain joins TRBV27 and TRBJ1-1; perhaps TRBD1 as D (5 bases). The sample consisted of CD4+ or CD8+ T cells sorted from blood, taken in a trial of the OX40 agonist ivuxolimab. The sequence was collected from an adult with an advanced solid tumor such as melanoma, head and neck, liver or kidney cancer. CDR3 coding DNA: TGTGCCAGCGTCGGGAAAAGGGGCACTGAAGCTTTCTTT. Translation gives CASVGKRGTEAFF.